One and the same sample provided the 30 T cell receptor beta chains below, sequenced in a study of T cell responses to AZD1222 COVID-19 vaccine. Method: immunoSEQ multiplex PCR; TCRdb's copy keeps in-frame clones and lacks some. The sample holds 150,000 or so clones; approximately 90% are singletons and the top ten take around 3.2%. This specimen consisted of peripheral blood, obtained on day 0 of AZD1222 vaccination. Every receptor here comes from an adult in good health.

The chain recombines TRBV28 with TRBJ1-1, with TRBD1 matching 7 bases. Unmatched junction bases numbered 16, after V lost 6 bases and J lost 3 bases. Germline lookup yields CDR1 MDHEN and CDR2 SYDVKM. The CDR3 runs to 17 residues. The CDR3 nucleotides read TGTGCCAGCAGCCTTTCCCAACAGGGGAGCGTTTACACTGAAGCTTTCTTT. This gives the protein CASSLSQQGSVYTEAFF.

In its sample, this clone was seen once. The rearrangement uses TRBV6-5 and TRBJ1-6, with D unclear. V was cut by 4 bases and J by 9 bases, with 4 bases left in between. Germline CDR1 and CDR2: MNHEY and SVGAGI. The CDR3 covers 11 residues. This CDR3 is CASSSASPLHF. In DNA form, the CDR3 reads TGTGCCAGCAGTTCAGCTTCACCCCTCCACTTT.

The chain combines TRBV28 with TRBJ1-3, with D perhaps TRBD1 (6 bases). CDR3 length: 16 residues. The V gene's germline CDR1 is MDHEN and CDR2 SYDVKM. V lost 5 bases, J lost 0 bases, and 14 bases lay in between. The CDR3 nucleotides are TGTGCCAGCAGTCCTCCCCGGGACAACTCTGGAAACACCATATATTTT. As protein: CASSPPRDNSGNTIYF.

There are a few counts of this clone. The V and J genes are TRBV7-2 and TRBJ1-3; possibly TRBD1 for D (6 bases). The germline CDR1 and CDR2 sequences are SGHTA and FQGNSA. Trimming took 4 bases from V and 2 from J, leaving 12 bases between them. This CDR3 contains 15 residues. DNA for the CDR3: TGTGCCAGCAGCTCGGCAGGGGTACCTGGAAACACCATATATTTT. Protein: CASSSAGVPGNTIYF.

This sequence joins TRBV5-1 and TRBJ2-3; 11 bases agree with TRBD2. After removal of 4 bases from V and 4 bases from J, the junction contained 8 bases not matched to a gene. Germline V gene data show CDR1 as SGHRS and CDR2 as YFSETQ. The CDR3 covers 16 residues. The CDR3 DNA sequence: TGCGCCAGCAGCGGAATTAGCGGGGGGGCAGCAGATACGCAGTATTTT. It translates to CASSGISGGAADTQYF.

The chain couples TRBV3-1 (or the pseudogene TRBV3-2) to TRBJ1-1, with 7 bases that match TRBD1. Germline trimming cut 5 bases from V and 6 bases from J; bases unmatched to any gene: 3. CDR1 is LGHDT and CDR2 is YNNKEL in the germline V gene (reference sequence). The CDR3 is made up of 12 amino acids. The CDR3 region has the DNA TGTGCCAGCAGCATCACAGGGGCTGAAGCTTTCTTT. It encodes CASSITGAEAFF.

The rearrangement uses TRBV19 and TRBJ1-1; unclear D gene. The CDR3 length is 14 residues. Germline V gene lookup returns CDR1 LNHDA and CDR2 SQIVND (reference sequence). V was trimmed by 7 bases and J by 1 base, leaving 13 bases between them. Here the CDR3 reads CASTWTKTNTEAFF. For the CDR3, the DNA is TGTGCCAGTACCTGGACGAAGACGAACACTGAAGCTTTCTTT.

The gene calls are TRBV3-1 (or the pseudogene TRBV3-2) and TRBJ2-2, with D possibly TRBD2 on 5 matching bases. From germline, CDR1 is LGHDT and CDR2 YNNKEL (reference sequence). Trimming took 0 bases from V and 4 from J, leaving 12 bases between them. The length of the CDR3 is 16 residues. CDR3 nucleotides: TGTGCCAGCAGCCAAGATACGGGATTTTCCACCGGGGAGCTGTTTTTT. It translates to CASSQDTGFSTGELFF.

The V and J genes are TRBV6-5 and TRBJ2-1; 7 nucleotides match TRBD1. Germline V gene data show CDR1 as MNHEY and CDR2 as SVGAGI. The CDR3 is made up of 14 amino acids. V lost 6 bases to trimming and J lost 1 base; unmatched junction nucleotides: 3. The CDR3 spells CASRRDSSYNEQFF. The CDR3 region has the DNA TGTGCCAGCAGGAGGGACAGTTCCTACAATGAGCAGTTCTTC.

The chain has TRBV12-3 or TRBV12-4 and TRBJ1-1; D is possibly TRBD1 (5 bases). The length of the CDR3 is 12 residues. V was trimmed by 8 bases and J by 7 bases, leaving 14 bases between them. CDR3: CASGRRGNEAFF. CDR3 sequence (DNA): TGTGCCAGCGGCCGGCGGGGGAATGAAGCTTTCTTT.

The chain is built from TRBV7-2 and TRBJ2-7, with 7 bases lining up with TRBD1. Germline lookup yields CDR1 SGHTA and CDR2 FQGNSA. After removal of 5 bases from V and 3 bases from J, the junction contained 10 bases not matched to a gene. The CDR3 runs 15 residues. In nucleotides, the CDR3 is TGTGCCAGCAGCCAATTCCCTACAGGGGACTACGAGCAGTACTTC. Translated, it gives CASSQFPTGDYEQYF.

The chain carries TRBV12-3 or TRBV12-4 and TRBJ1-3; no definite D call. This CDR3 is 13 amino acids long. Trimming took 6 bases from V and 2 from J, leaving 8 bases between them. This CDR3 is CASSLNTGNTIYF. CDR3 bases: TGTGCCAGCAGCCTAAATACTGGAAACACCATATATTTT.

CDR3: CASSESDTQYF. The CDR3 nucleotides are TGTGCCAGCAGTGAGTCCGATACGCAGTATTTT. V and J are TRBV2 and TRBJ2-3; D gene ambiguous. Germline V gives CDR1 SNHLY, CDR2 FYNNEI. Trimming took off 3 bases at V and 6 bases at J, with 4 bases between the two ends. This CDR3 is 11 amino acids long.

This chain connects TRBV27 to TRBJ2-7, with 10 bases lining up with TRBD1. The V and J ends lost 7 bases and 4 bases, in that order; junction bases with no gene match: 7. Germline V gene data show CDR1 as MNHEY and CDR2 as SMNVEV (reference sequence). The CDR3 extends over 14 amino acids. CDR3 protein: CASTRTGGLYEQYF. In DNA, the CDR3 is TGTGCCAGCACTAGGACAGGGGGTCTTTACGAGCAGTACTTC.

The chain joins TRBV12-3 or TRBV12-4 to TRBJ1-2; D is undetermined. This CDR3 contains 11 residues. V lost 6 bases and J lost 8, with 10 bases in between. The chain's CDR3 is CASRLGEGYTF. For the CDR3, the DNA is TGTGCCAGCAGGCTGGGCGAGGGCTACACCTTC.

The chain joins TRBV20-1 to TRBJ1-2; D not resolved. Trimming removed 0 bases from V and 11 bases from J, with 4 bases in between. The CDR3 length is 9 residues. CDR1 and CDR2 from the germline V gene are DFQATT and SNEGSKA (reference sequence). CDR3 coding DNA: TGCAGTGCTAGAGAACCTTACACCTTC. Translating it yields CSAREPYTF.

The chain uses TRBV18 and TRBJ2-5; 8 bases align to TRBD1. The CDR3 spans 14 residues. CDR1 and CDR2 from the germline V gene are KGHSH and LQKENI. The J segment lost 4 bases and the V segment lost 0 bases, leaving 1 base of the junction unmatched. The CDR3 protein is CASSPPTGVETQYF. CDR3 sequence (DNA): TGTGCCAGCTCACCACCGACAGGGGTAGAGACCCAGTACTTC.

This clone was found once. This sequence joins TRBV6-5 and TRBJ2-7; a possible D gene is TRBD1 (7 bases). Trimming removed 8 bases from V and 5 bases from J, with 16 bases in between. The CDR3 has 13 residues. The germline V gene has CDR1 MNHEY and CDR2 SVGAGI. The chain's CDR3 is CASRNRGGHEQYF. The CDR3 DNA reads TGTGCCAGCCGAAACAGGGGAGGCCACGAGCAGTACTTC.

This clone was seen only a few times. The chain carries TRBV28 and TRBJ2-7, with 8 bases that match TRBD1. Germline-derived CDR1 and CDR2 are MDHEN and SYDVKM. After removal of 2 bases from V and 11 bases from J, the junction contained 5 bases not matched to a gene. The CDR3 is 12 residues long. CDR3 coding DNA: TGTGCCAGCAGTTTAAACAGGGGGATGGAGTACTTC. It yields the protein CASSLNRGMEYF.

The chain combines TRBV27 with TRBJ1-2; a weak D match, TRBD1 (5 bases). V gave up 3 bases and J gave up 7 bases, with 21 bases separating them. This CDR3 comprises 16 residues. CDR1 and CDR2 (germline): MNHEY, SMNVEV (reference sequence). CDR3 residues: CASSFLTGARATGYTF. The CDR3 DNA reads as TGTGCCAGCAGTTTCCTGACCGGGGCCAGGGCTACTGGCTACACCTTC.

The gene calls are TRBV7-2 and TRBJ2-2; D call uncertain. The CDR3 totals 15 residues. Germline loops: CDR1 SGHTA, CDR2 FQGNSA. V was pared by 1 base and J by 4 bases, with 10 bases between. For the CDR3, the DNA is TGTGCCAGCAGCTTAGGTGGGCTAAGCACCGGGGAGCTGTTTTTT. Translating gives CASSLGGLSTGELFF. Supplemented by reference TRBV7-2 and TRBJ2-2, the full variable domain reads GAGVSQSPSNKVTEKGKDVELRCDPISGHTALYWYRQSLGQGLEFLIYFQGNSAPDKSGLPSDRFSAERTGGSVSTLTIQRTQQEDSAVYLCASSLGGLSTGELFFGEGSRLTVL.

This chain's CDR3 is CASLGDTGELFF. The DNA for the CDR3 is TGTGCCAGTCTAGGGGACACCGGGGAGCTGTTTTTT. V usage is TRBV19 and J usage is TRBJ2-2, with D perhaps TRBD1 (5 bases). The CDR3 loop spans 12 amino acids. Trimming cost V 8 bases and J 3 bases, with 7 bases left between them. Germline V gives CDR1 LNHDA, CDR2 SQIVND (reference sequence).

The V gene is TRBV3-1 (or the pseudogene TRBV3-2), the J gene TRBJ2-4; D unresolved. The V gene's germline CDR1 is LGHDT and CDR2 YNNKEL (reference sequence). The CDR3 is 11 residues long. The V end lost 4 bases, the J end lost 8 bases, and 6 bases lay between the germline ends. CDR3 coding DNA: TGTGCCAGCAGCCCCCCCCACATTCAGTACTTC. Its protein is CASSPPHIQYF.

The chain recombines TRBV6-2 or TRBV6-3 with TRBJ2-1; D is undetermined. The germline V and J ends were trimmed by 4 bases and 0 bases, with 10 bases remaining between them. This CDR3 is 15 amino acids long. From germline, CDR1 is MNHEY and CDR2 SVGEGT. The CDR3 loop reads CASSFGRSSYNEQFF. The CDR3 DNA reads as TGTGCCAGCAGTTTCGGGCGGAGCTCCTACAATGAGCAGTTCTTC.

The chain is built from TRBV7-9 and TRBJ1-1; weak D call: TRBD1 (6 bases). The germline V gene has CDR1 SEHNR and CDR2 FQNEAQ (reference sequence). V was pared by 5 bases and J by 3 bases, with 13 bases between. The CDR3 contains 14 residues. CDR3 in amino acids: CASSPRGGHTEAFF. The CDR3 DNA reads TGTGCCAGCAGCCCCCGTGGGGGGCACACTGAAGCTTTCTTT.

This clone was seen once. V and J are TRBV4-1 and TRBJ2-7, with TRBD2 matching over 9 bases. Per the germline V gene, CDR1 is MGHRA and CDR2 is YSYEKL. The V gene end was trimmed by 4 bases and the J gene end by 1 base; junction bases not matched to a gene: 14. This CDR3 has 18 amino acids. CDR3 nucleotide sequence: TGCGCCAGCAGCCTGCAAGGCAGTAGCGGGGGAATTTCCTACGAGCAGTACTTC. It encodes CASSLQGSSGGISYEQYF.

The chain carries TRBV6-5 and TRBJ2-3; D may be TRBD1 (5 bases). The CDR3 sequence is 14 residues long. The germline V and J ends were trimmed by 6 bases and 2 bases, with 12 bases remaining between them. CDR1 is MNHEY, CDR2 SVGAGI, per germline. This chain's CDR3 is CASSGQPFTDTQYF. DNA for the CDR3: TGTGCCAGCAGCGGACAACCTTTCACAGATACGCAGTATTTT.

The chain employs TRBV18 and TRBJ2-1; possibly TRBD2 for D (6 bases). This CDR3 is built from 18 residues. Germline CDR1 reads KGHSH; CDR2 reads LQKENI. V was trimmed by 0 bases and J by 2 bases, leaving 17 bases between them. The CDR3 nucleotides are TGTGCCAGCTCACCACCGTTTACTAGCATATTCGCCTACAATGAGCAGTTCTTC. It is translated as CASSPPFTSIFAYNEQFF.

The V call is TRBV14, the J call TRBJ1-1, with no clear D. This CDR3 spans 14 amino acids. Germline assignment: CDR1 SGHDN and CDR2 FVKESK. Trimming left V 4 bases short and J 1 base short, with 10 bases between. The CDR3 is CASSRQMGNTEAFF. The CDR3 DNA is TGTGCCAGCAGCCGTCAAATGGGGAACACTGAAGCTTTCTTT.

The chain couples TRBV28 to TRBJ1-1; D unresolved. Germline CDR1 and CDR2: MDHEN and SYDVKM. This CDR3 is built from 13 residues. V shed 0 bases and J shed 6 bases, with 8 bases lying between them. CDR3 DNA: TGTGCCAGCAGTTTATGGGGTGCCCCTGAAGCTTTCTTT. Protein: CASSLWGAPEAFF.